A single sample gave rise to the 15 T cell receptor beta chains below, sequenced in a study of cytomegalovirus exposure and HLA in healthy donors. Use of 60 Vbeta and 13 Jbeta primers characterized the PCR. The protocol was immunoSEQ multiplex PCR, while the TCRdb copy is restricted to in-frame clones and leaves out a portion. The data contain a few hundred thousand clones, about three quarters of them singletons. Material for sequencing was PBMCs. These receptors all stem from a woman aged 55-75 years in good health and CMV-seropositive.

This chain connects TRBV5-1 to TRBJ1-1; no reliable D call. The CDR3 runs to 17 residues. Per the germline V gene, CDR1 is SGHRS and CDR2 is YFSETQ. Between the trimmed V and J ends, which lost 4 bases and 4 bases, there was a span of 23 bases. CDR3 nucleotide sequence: TGCGCCAGCAGCCGTGCGGTCTCCCGGGGATTGAGCACTGAAGCTTTCTTT. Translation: CASSRAVSRGLSTEAFF.

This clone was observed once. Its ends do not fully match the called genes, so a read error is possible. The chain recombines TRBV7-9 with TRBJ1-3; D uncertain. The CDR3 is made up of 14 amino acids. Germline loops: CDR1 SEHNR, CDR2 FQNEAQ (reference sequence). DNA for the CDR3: TGTTCCAGCAGCTTAGGGCAGGCGGGAAACACCATATATTTT. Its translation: CSSSLGQAGNTIYF.

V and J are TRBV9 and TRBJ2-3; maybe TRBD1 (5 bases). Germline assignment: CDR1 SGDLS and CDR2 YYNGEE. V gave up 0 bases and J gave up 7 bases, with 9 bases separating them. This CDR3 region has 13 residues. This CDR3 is CASSVGRTNTQYF. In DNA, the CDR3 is TGTGCCAGCAGCGTAGGCCGGACAAATACGCAGTATTTT.

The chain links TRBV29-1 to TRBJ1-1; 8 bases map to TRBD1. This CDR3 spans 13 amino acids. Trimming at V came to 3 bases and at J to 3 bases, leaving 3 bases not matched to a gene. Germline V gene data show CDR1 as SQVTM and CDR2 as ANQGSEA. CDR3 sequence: CSVEGQAHTEAFF. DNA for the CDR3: TGCAGCGTTGAGGGACAGGCCCACACTGAAGCTTTCTTT.

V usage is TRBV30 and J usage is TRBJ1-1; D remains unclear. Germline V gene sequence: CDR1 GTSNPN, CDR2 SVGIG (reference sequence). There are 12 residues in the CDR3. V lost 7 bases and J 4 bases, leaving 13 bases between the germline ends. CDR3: CAFKFLGTEAFF. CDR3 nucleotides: TGTGCCTTCAAATTTCTCGGCACTGAAGCTTTCTTT.

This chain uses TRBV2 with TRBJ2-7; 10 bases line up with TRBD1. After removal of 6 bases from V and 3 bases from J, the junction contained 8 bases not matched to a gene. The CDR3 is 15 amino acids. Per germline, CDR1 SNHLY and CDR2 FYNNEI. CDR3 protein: CASRNPGTGDYEQYF. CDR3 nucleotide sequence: TGTGCCAGCAGGAACCCCGGGACAGGGGACTACGAGCAGTACTTC.

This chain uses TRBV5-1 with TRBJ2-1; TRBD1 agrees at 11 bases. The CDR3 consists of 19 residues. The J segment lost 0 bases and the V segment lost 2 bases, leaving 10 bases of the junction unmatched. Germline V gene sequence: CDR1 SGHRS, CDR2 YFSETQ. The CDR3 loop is CASSFRTGGGGSSYNEQFF. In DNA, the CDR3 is TGCGCCAGCAGCTTTCGGACAGGGGGCGGGGGTAGCTCCTACAATGAGCAGTTCTTC.

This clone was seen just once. The CDR3 reads CSVAQGAFQPQHF. DNA for the CDR3: TGCAGCGTTGCCCAGGGGGCATTTCAGCCCCAGCATTTT. The chain has TRBV29-1 and TRBJ1-5; 8 positions match TRBD1. The junction had 5 bases not matched to a gene; V was cut back by 4 bases and J by 6 bases. The CDR3 is 13 residues long. CDR1 and CDR2 (germline): SQVTM, ANQGSEA.

The CDR3 protein is CASSEWGQGRQETQYF. The CDR3 nucleotides read TGTGCCAGCAGTGAATGGGGACAGGGACGTCAGGAGACCCAGTACTTC. V usage is TRBV25-1 and J usage is TRBJ2-5; 9 bases are a match to TRBD1. CDR1 and CDR2 from the germline V gene are MGHDK and SYGVNS. The ends lost 1 base at V and 5 bases at J; junction bases unmatched: 8. This CDR3 contains 16 residues.

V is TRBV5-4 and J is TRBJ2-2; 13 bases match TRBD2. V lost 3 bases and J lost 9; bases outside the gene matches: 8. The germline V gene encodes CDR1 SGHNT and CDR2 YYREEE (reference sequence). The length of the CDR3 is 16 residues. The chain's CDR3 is CASSSTGTSGIRELFF. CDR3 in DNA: TGTGCCAGCAGCTCCACCGGGACTAGCGGGATCCGGGAGCTGTTTTTT.

CDR3 region: CASSPPGSGAHEQYF. The DNA for the CDR3 is TGTGCCAGCTCACCGCCGGGCTCAGGGGCCCACGAGCAGTACTTC. The chain recombines TRBV18 with TRBJ2-7, with a tentative D call TRBD1 (6 bases). Trimming left V 3 bases short and J 5 bases short, with 17 bases between. The CDR3 runs 15 residues. CDR1 is KGHSH, CDR2 LQKENI, per germline.

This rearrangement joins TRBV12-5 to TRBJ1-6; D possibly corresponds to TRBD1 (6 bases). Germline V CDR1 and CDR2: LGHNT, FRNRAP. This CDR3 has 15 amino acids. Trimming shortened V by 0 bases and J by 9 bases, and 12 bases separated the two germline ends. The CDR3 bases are TGTGCTAGTGGTTTGGTGGAGGGGGGGTTTTCACCCCTCCACTTT. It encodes CASGLVEGGFSPLHF.

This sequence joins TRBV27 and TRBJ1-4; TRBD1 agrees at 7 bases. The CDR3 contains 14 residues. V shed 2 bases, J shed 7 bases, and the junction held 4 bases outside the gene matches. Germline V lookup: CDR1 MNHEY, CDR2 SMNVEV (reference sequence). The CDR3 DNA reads TGTGCCAGCAGTTTAAGGGGGCGCGGTGAAAAACTGTTTTTT. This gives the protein CASSLRGRGEKLFF.

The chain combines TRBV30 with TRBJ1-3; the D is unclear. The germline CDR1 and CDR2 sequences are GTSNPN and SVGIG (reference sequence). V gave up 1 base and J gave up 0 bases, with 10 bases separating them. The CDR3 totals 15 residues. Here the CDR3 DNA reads TGTGCCTGGAGTGAAGTGTACTACTCTGGAAACACCATATATTTT. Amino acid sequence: CAWSEVYYSGNTIYF.

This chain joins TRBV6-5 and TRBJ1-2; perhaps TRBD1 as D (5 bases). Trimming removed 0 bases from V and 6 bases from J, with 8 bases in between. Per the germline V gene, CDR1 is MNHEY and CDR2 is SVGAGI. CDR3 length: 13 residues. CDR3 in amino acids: CASSYSQGHGYTF. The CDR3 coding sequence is TGTGCCAGCAGTTACTCCCAGGGTCATGGCTACACCTTC.